This TCR beta chain originates from a study of shared clonotypes between healthy human individuals. Broader study findings: Generally, estimated richness proved larger in naive subsets than it did in memory subsets. Sequencing depth was expected to influence donor clonotype sharing.

V shed 0 bases, J shed 0 bases, and the junction held 3 bases outside the gene matches. CDR3 length: 18 amino acids. Germline CDR1 reads WNHNN; CDR2 reads SYGVQD (reference sequence). The material for each subset, its genomic DNA, was split evenly across several immunoSEQ plates. TCRdb's table, derived via immunoSEQ multiplex PCR, lists solely in-frame clones and lacks some. The sample holds 2 million to 2.5 million clones, roughly 92% seen once. In regard to this clone: Its antigen is not known.

This chain links TRBV10-1 with TRBJ2-3, with 13 nucleotides matching TRBD2. The sequence came from a man aged 18 to 30 in good health. Some clones in this sample may be carry-over from other donors' samples. Sequences were obtained from naive CD4+ T cells from PBMCs. This sample's subset: CD45RA+ positively selected. CDR3 loop: CASSESGTSGTSTDTQYF. DNA for the CDR3: TGCGCCAGCAGTGAGTCGGGGACTAGCGGGACTAGCACAGATACGCAGTATTTT.